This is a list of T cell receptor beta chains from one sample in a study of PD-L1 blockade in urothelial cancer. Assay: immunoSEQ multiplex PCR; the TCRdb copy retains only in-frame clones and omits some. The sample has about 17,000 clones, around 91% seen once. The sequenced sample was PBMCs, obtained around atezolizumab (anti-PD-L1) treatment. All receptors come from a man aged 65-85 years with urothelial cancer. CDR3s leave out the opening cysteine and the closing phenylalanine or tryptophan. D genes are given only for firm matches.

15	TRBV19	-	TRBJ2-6	ASRKDSTSSGANVLT
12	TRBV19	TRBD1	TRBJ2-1	ASTVQGANNEQF
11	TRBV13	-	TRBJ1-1	ASSLEGLWGAF
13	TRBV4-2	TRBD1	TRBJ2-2	ASSGTGRGTGELF
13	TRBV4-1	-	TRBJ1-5	ASSQGSLAGWPQH
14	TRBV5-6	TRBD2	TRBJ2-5	ASSKSGGPTGETQY
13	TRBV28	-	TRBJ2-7	ASVSAARDRYEQY
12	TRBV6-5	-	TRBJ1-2	ASSYSALAGGYT
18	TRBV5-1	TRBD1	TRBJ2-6	ASSLAGQGWIGPGANVLT
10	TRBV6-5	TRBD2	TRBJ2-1	ASSRTSGEQF
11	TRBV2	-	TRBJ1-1	ASSDAGYTEAF
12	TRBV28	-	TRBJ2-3	ASSFPGSGDTQY
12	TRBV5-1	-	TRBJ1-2	ASSLASWRDGYT
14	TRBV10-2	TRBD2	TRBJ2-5	ASSEGIAGVGETQY
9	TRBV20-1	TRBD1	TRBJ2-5	SRQGRETQY